The 22 T cell receptor beta chains reported below all come from one sample, sequenced in a study of identical twins. Via MiXCR, TCRdb re-called the 5' RACE reads, giving one row per CDR3 protein. The sample has 450,000 or so distinct CDR3 sequences; roughly 24% are singletons. The sample was also linked to a second study, of T cells expressing NK-cell markers.

Sequences were obtained from CD4+ T cells sorted from blood. These receptors were taken from a woman younger than 30 in good health.

This rearrangement joins TRBV3-1 to TRBJ2-4; D ambiguous. The CDR3 contains 16 residues. From germline, CDR1 is LGHDT and CDR2 YNNKEL (reference sequence). V lost 2 bases and J 0 bases, leaving 11 bases between the germline ends. The CDR3 protein is CASSQQPVLAKNIQYF. CDR3 coding DNA: TGTGCCAGCAGCCAACAACCAGTTTTAGCCAAAAACATTCAGTACTTC.

The genes are TRBV5-1 and TRBJ1-1; 9 positions agree with TRBD1. The V gene's germline CDR1 is SGHRS and CDR2 YFSETQ. The CDR3 has 15 amino acids. V was clipped by 5 bases and J by 1 base; unmatched bases: 6. CDR3 region: CASRNRTGANTEAFF. Here the CDR3 DNA reads TGCGCCAGCAGGAATCGGACAGGGGCGAACACTGAAGCTTTCTTT.

The chain combines TRBV9 with TRBJ2-1; D is unclear. Trimming stripped 4 bases from V and 10 bases from J, with 12 bases between. From germline, CDR1 is SGDLS and CDR2 YYNGEE. This CDR3 has 12 residues. The CDR3 loop is CASSSQPNEQFF. The CDR3 region has the DNA TGTGCCAGCAGCTCCCAACCGAACGAGCAGTTCTTC.

This clonotype was observed a few times. This sequence joins TRBV20-1 and TRBJ2-5; 11 bases map to TRBD1. Germline V gene data show CDR1 as DFQATT and CDR2 as SNEGSKA (reference sequence). The CDR3 totals 17 residues. The V gene end was trimmed by 7 bases and the J gene end by 5 bases; junction bases not matched to a gene: 18. The CDR3 is CSGQGRTGGEEEETQYF. For the CDR3, the DNA is TGCAGTGGACAGGGGAGGACAGGGGGCGAAGAGGAGGAGACCCAGTACTTC.

This chain links TRBV12-3 or TRBV12-4 with TRBJ2-7; a possible D gene is TRBD1 (6 bases). This CDR3 region has 15 residues. V shed 1 base and J shed 0 bases, with 10 bases lying between them. The CDR3 region is CASSLGWDISYEQYF. In DNA, the CDR3 is TGTGCCAGCAGTTTAGGGTGGGACATCTCCTACGAGCAGTACTTC.

The gene calls are TRBV7-6 and TRBJ2-5, with no clear D. CDR1 and CDR2 from the germline V gene are SGHVS and FNYEAQ. The CDR3 totals 14 residues. The V gene lost 8 bases and the J gene lost 2 bases, with 15 bases spanning the gap. CDR3 sequence reads: CASRSPYKQETQYF. The DNA of the CDR3 is TGTGCCAGCCGCTCCCCCTATAAACAAGAGACCCAGTACTTC. Supplemented by reference TRBV7-6 and TRBJ2-5, the full variable domain reads GAGVSQSPRYKVTKRGQDVALRCDPISGHVSLYWYRQALGQGPEFLTYFNYEAQQDKSGLPNDRFSAERPEGSISTLTIQRTEQRDSAMYRCASRSPYKQETQYFGPGTRLLVL.

The chain links TRBV28 to TRBJ2-7; D tentatively reads TRBD1 or TRBD2 (5 bases each). Germline assignment: CDR1 MDHEN and CDR2 SYDVKM. This CDR3 spans 13 amino acids. Between the trimmed V and J ends, which lost 6 bases and 7 bases, there was a span of 16 bases. This chain's CDR3 is CASRGRRAREQYF. DNA for the CDR3: TGTGCCAGCAGGGGGCGGCGGGCGAGAGAGCAGTACTTC.

The CDR3 DNA is TGTGCCAGCAGTTACAGCCACGGGGGAAGCAACACCGGGGAGCTGTTTTTT. This encodes CASSYSHGGSNTGELFF. V and J are TRBV6-5 and TRBJ2-2, with TRBD2 as a possible D gene (6 bases). CDR1 MNHEY and CDR2 SVGAGI come from the germline V gene. This CDR3 has 17 amino acids. Trimming cost V 2 bases and J 2 bases, with 15 bases left between them.

V and J are TRBV9 and TRBJ2-3; 8 bases line up with TRBD2. The CDR3 runs to 13 residues. V shed 6 bases and J 4 bases; nucleotides not matched to a gene: 4. The germline CDR1 and CDR2 sequences are SGDLS and YYNGEE. The CDR3 DNA reads TGTGCCAGCACCGGGGGGGCCGCAGATACGCAGTATTTT. It yields the protein CASTGGAADTQYF.

This clonotype was detected only a few times. This sequence joins TRBV11-2 and TRBJ2-7; possibly TRBD1 for D (6 bases). The CDR3 has 15 residues. Germline V gene sequence: CDR1 SGHAT, CDR2 FQNNGV. Trimming took 2 bases from V and 7 from J, leaving 18 bases between them. Written as DNA, the CDR3 is TGTGCCAGCAGCTTATTCCAGGGGCCCACGGGGGAGCAGTACTTC. Its protein is CASSLFQGPTGEQYF. Full variable domain (outside the CDR3, taken from reference TRBV11-2 and TRBJ2-7): EAGVAQSPRYKIIEKRQSVAFWCNPISGHATLYWYQQILGQGPKLLIQFQNNGVVDDSQLPKDRFSAERLKGVDSTLKIQPAKLEDSAVYLCASSLFQGPTGEQYFGPGTRLTVT.

The chain recombines TRBV12-3 or TRBV12-4 with TRBJ1-5; D gene uncertain. The V and J ends lost 3 bases and 0 bases respectively, with 15 bases between them. The CDR3 consists of 17 residues. As DNA, the CDR3 is TGTGCCAGCAGTTTTTACGCGTGGGGAGATAGCAATCAGCCCCAGCATTTT. Translation gives CASSFYAWGDSNQPQHF.

J is TRBJ2-5 and V is TRBV9, with D perhaps given as TRBD1 or TRBD2 (5 bases each). Germline V gene sequence: CDR1 SGDLS, CDR2 YYNGEE. The length of the CDR3 is 14 residues. The germline V and J ends were trimmed by 1 base and 1 base, with 8 bases remaining between them. CDR3 region: CASSVTGTQETQYF. CDR3 DNA sequence: TGTGCCAGCAGCGTAACCGGGACCCAAGAGACCCAGTACTTC.

Only a few counts were recorded for this clonotype. The rearrangement joins TRBV7-9 to TRBJ1-2; D remains unclear. Trimming stripped 0 bases from V and 5 bases from J, with 10 bases between. CDR3 length: 14 residues. Germline CDR1 and CDR2: SEHNR and FQNEAQ (reference sequence). The CDR3 region is CASSLALTTYGYTF. CDR3 DNA sequence: TGTGCCAGCAGCTTAGCGCTAACAACTTATGGCTACACCTTC.

The chain recombines TRBV19 with TRBJ2-7, with TRBD1 as a possible D gene (5 bases). V dropped 4 bases and J dropped 6 bases, with 10 bases sitting between them. Germline lookup yields CDR1 LNHDA and CDR2 SQIVND (reference sequence). The CDR3 contains 12 residues. The CDR3 protein is CASSTRVGEQYF. DNA for the CDR3: TGTGCCAGTAGTACCAGGGTCGGCGAGCAGTACTTC.

The chain couples TRBV25-1 to TRBJ2-1, with D possibly being TRBD2 (5 bases). The CDR3 totals 16 residues. Germline lookup yields CDR1 MGHDK and CDR2 SYGVNS. Deletions cut 4 bases from V and 1 base from J, with 14 bases between. CDR3 in DNA: TGTGCCAGCAGTGGTACAACTAGGGAGTCCTACAATGAGCAGTTCTTC. This encodes CASSGTTRESYNEQFF.

The rearrangement uses TRBV12-3 or TRBV12-4 and TRBJ2-2; 7 positions match TRBD2. J gave up 4 bases and V 0 bases, and 8 bases lay outside the gene matches. The CDR3 totals 17 residues. CDR3 in amino acids: CASSLAPVLASTGELFF. CDR3 DNA sequence: TGTGCCAGCAGTTTAGCGCCAGTACTAGCGAGCACCGGGGAGCTGTTTTTT.

This clonotype was counted between two and nine times. The chain couples TRBV6-1 to TRBJ2-5; 9 bases agree with TRBD1. Germline V gene lookup returns CDR1 MNHNS and CDR2 SASEGT. Trimming took 7 bases from V and 4 from J; bases not matched to a gene: 10. This CDR3 contains 15 residues. CDR3 nucleotides: TGTGCCAGCACCCGACAGGGGGAATTTCGAGAGACCCAGTACTTC. Amino acids: CASTRQGEFRETQYF.

This clonotype has just a few counts. This chain joins TRBV24-1 and TRBJ1-2; tentatively, D is TRBD1 (5 bases). The CDR3 is 12 amino acids. V dropped 3 bases and J dropped 7 bases, with 8 bases sitting between them. Germline V gene data show CDR1 as KGHDR and CDR2 as SFDVKD. CDR3 region: CATSDPGGGYTF. The CDR3 DNA is TGTGCCACCAGTGATCCTGGGGGTGGCTACACCTTC.

The V and J genes are TRBV12-3 or TRBV12-4 and TRBJ1-1; D gene uncertain. Trimming pared 1 base from V and 11 bases from J, leaving 11 bases between. The CDR3 contains 12 residues. In DNA, the CDR3 is TGTGCCAGCAGTTTAGTGGAGGGAACCGCTTTCTTT. This gives the protein CASSLVEGTAFF.

This clonotype was seen only a few times. V and J are TRBV14 and TRBJ2-1; either TRBD1 or TRBD2 may fit D (6 bases each). Germline V gene lookup returns CDR1 SGHDN and CDR2 FVKESK. The V end lost 2 bases, the J end lost 7 bases, and 15 bases lay between the germline ends. This CDR3 spans 15 amino acids. The DNA of the CDR3 is TGTGCCAGCAGCCAACGACTAGGGGGGAGGAATGAGCAGTTCTTC. It yields the protein CASSQRLGGRNEQFF.

This clonotype came up a few times. The chain couples TRBV3-1 to TRBJ2-2; no clear D. The CDR3 spans 12 residues. V lost 1 base to trimming and J lost 5 bases, with 2 bases between them. CDR1 and CDR2 from the germline V gene are LGHDT and YNNKEL (reference sequence). CDR3 in DNA: TGTGCCAGCAGCCAAGCAACCGGGGAGCTGTTTTTT. Its translation: CASSQATGELFF.

This clonotype was counted between two and nine times. The J gene is TRBJ1-6, the V gene TRBV20-1; possibly TRBD1 for D (5 bases). This CDR3 contains 15 residues. Germline CDR1 DFQATT, CDR2 SNEGSKA (reference sequence). V lost 5 bases to trimming and J lost 5 bases, with 16 bases between them. This CDR3 reads CSARSGTVDNSPLHF. As DNA, the CDR3 is TGCAGTGCTCGATCCGGGACTGTTGATAATTCACCCCTCCACTTT.